This is a list of T cell receptor beta chains from one sample in a study of low-dose radiotherapy and immunotherapy resistance in tumors. TCRdb redid the calling of the reads with MiXCR, one entry per CDR3 protein. Of roughly 90,000 distinct CDR3 sequences detected, under 25% appear once; the ten largest clones hold 13%. Sequencing used PBMCs, obtained after low-dose radiotherapy plus immunotherapy. These receptors were taken from a female donor with ovarian cancer. The CDR3 runs from the conserved cysteine through the conserved F or W. Each record gives: J gene, clone size, V gene, D gene, CDR3 DNA, CDR3 protein. D genes are given only for firm matches. Size tells how often a clone was seen (once, few, many) or the class of an expanded clone, and some rows leave it out.

j_gene: TRBJ2-3; abundance: few; v_gene: TRBV28; d_gene: .; CDR3nt: TGTGCCAGCGAGGCTGGCACAGATACGCAGTATTTT; CDR3aa: CASEAGTDTQYF
j_gene: TRBJ2-1; abundance: many; v_gene: TRBV30; d_gene: TRBD2; CDR3nt: TGTGCCTGGAGTGTACGCGGGAGAATGGGGAATGAGCAGTTCTTC; CDR3aa: CAWSVRGRMGNEQFF
j_gene: TRBJ2-1; abundance: many; v_gene: TRBV7-9; d_gene: TRBD2; CDR3nt: TGTGCCAGCAGCTTAGAAGCGGGGACTAGCGGGAACAATGAGCAGTTCTTC; CDR3aa: CASSLEAGTSGNNEQFF
j_gene: TRBJ2-7; abundance: .; v_gene: TRBV9; d_gene: .; CDR3nt: TGTGCCAGCAGCGTAGCTGAGGGGTCCTACGAGCAGTACTTC; CDR3aa: CASSVAEGSYEQYF
j_gene: TRBJ1-1; abundance: many; v_gene: TRBV15; d_gene: .; CDR3nt: TGTGCCACCAGCCCCCGGAACACTGAAGCTTTCTTT; CDR3aa: CATSPRNTEAFF
j_gene: TRBJ2-1; abundance: many; v_gene: TRBV5-4; d_gene: TRBD2; CDR3nt: TGTGCCAGCAGCGACAAGCGGGATAGGAATGAGCAGTTCTTC; CDR3aa: CASSDKRDRNEQFF
j_gene: TRBJ2-7; abundance: many; v_gene: TRBV6-2/TRBV6-3; d_gene: TRBD1; CDR3nt: TGTGCCAGCAGTTACACCGGACAGGGTTCCTACGAGCAGTACTTC; CDR3aa: CASSYTGQGSYEQYF
j_gene: TRBJ1-5; abundance: .; v_gene: TRBV28; d_gene: .; CDR3nt: TGTGCCAGCCTACAGGGAAAGGGCAATCAGCCCCAGCATTTT; CDR3aa: CASLQGKGNQPQHF
j_gene: TRBJ2-1; abundance: few; v_gene: TRBV11-2; d_gene: TRBD2; CDR3nt: TGTGCCAGCAGCTTAAACTTCGGGGGGTCTCACAATGAGCAGTTCTTC; CDR3aa: CASSLNFGGSHNEQFF
j_gene: TRBJ2-5; abundance: many; v_gene: TRBV28; d_gene: .; CDR3nt: TGTGCCAGCAGCCCGTACGGCGGGACAGAGACCCAGTACTTC; CDR3aa: CASSPYGGTETQYF